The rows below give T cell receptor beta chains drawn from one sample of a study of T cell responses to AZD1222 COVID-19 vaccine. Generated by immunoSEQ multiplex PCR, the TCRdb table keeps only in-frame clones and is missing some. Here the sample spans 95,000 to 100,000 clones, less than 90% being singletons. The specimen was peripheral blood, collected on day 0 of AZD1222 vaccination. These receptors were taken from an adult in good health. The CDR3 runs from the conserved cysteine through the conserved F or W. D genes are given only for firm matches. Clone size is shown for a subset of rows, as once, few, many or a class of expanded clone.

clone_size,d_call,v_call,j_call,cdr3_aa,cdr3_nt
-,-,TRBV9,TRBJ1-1,CASSVTVNTEAFF,TGTGCCAGCAGCGTTACAGTGAACACTGAAGCTTTCTTT
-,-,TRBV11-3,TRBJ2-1,CASSSPGLASAEQFF,TGTGCCAGCAGCTCACCGGGACTGGCTTCGGCTGAGCAGTTCTTC
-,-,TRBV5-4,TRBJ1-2,CASSLWRTNYGYTF,TGTGCCAGCAGCTTGTGGCGGACCAACTATGGCTACACCTTC
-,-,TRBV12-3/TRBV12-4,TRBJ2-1,CASSFTPLEQFF,TGTGCCAGCAGTTTTACTCCCTTGGAGCAGTTCTTC
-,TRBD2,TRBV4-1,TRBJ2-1,CASSQDFRSGSINEQFF,TGCGCCAGCAGCCAAGATTTTAGAAGCGGGAGTATCAATGAGCAGTTCTTC
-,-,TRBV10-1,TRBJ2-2,CASRSLVTGELFF,TGCGCCAGCAGATCACTAGTCACCGGGGAGCTGTTTTTT
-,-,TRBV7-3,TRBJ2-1,CASSLRSGGTYNEQFF,TGTGCCAGCAGCCTCCGAAGTGGCGGGACCTACAATGAGCAGTTCTTC
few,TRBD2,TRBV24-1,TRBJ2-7,CATSDGGEFQYF,TGTGCCACCAGTGACGGGGGGGAGTTCCAGTACTTC
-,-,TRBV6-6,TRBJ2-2,CASSSSDLTGELFF,TGTGCCAGCAGTTCCTCTGACCTAACCGGGGAGCTGTTTTTT
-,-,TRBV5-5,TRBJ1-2,CASSSTPSANYGYTF,TGTGCCAGCAGCTCGACGCCGTCAGCTAACTATGGCTACACCTTC
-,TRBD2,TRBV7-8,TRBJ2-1,CASSLGYSGSSYNEQFF,TGTGCCAGCAGCTTGGGTTATAGCGGGAGCTCCTACAATGAGCAGTTCTTC
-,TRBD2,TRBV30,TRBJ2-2,CASSVRGRDTGELFF,TGTGCCTCAAGTGTACGGGGGAGGGACACCGGGGAGCTGTTTTTT
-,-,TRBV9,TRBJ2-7,CASSVARTSSTYEQYF,TGTGCCAGCAGCGTAGCTCGAACTAGCTCCACCTACGAGCAGTACTTC
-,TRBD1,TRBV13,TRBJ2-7,CASSYRGQAYEQYF,TGTGCCAGCAGTTATCGCGGACAGGCCTACGAGCAGTACTTC
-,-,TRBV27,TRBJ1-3,CASSLSMGNTIYF,TGTGCCAGCAGTTTATCGATGGGAAACACCATATATTTT
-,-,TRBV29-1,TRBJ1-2,CSGLGNPGFNYGYTF,TGCAGCGGTTTAGGAAATCCAGGGTTTAACTATGGCTACACCTTC
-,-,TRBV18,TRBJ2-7,CASSPSGSYEQYF,TGTGCCAGCTCACCCTCGGGCTCCTACGAGCAGTACTTC
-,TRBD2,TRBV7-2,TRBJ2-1,CASSQGGTSGRSEQFF,TGTGCCAGCAGCCAGGGGGGGACTAGCGGGAGAAGTGAGCAGTTCTTC
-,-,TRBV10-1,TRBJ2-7,CASSESRTHTYEQYF,TGCGCCAGCAGTGAGTCACGGACCCATACCTACGAGCAGTACTTC
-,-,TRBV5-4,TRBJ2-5,CASSLVGGQETQYF,TGTGCCAGCAGCTTGGTGGGAGGACAAGAGACCCAGTACTTC
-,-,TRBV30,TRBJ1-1,CAWSVWGRNTEAFF,TGTGCCTGGAGTGTATGGGGGAGGAACACTGAAGCTTTCTTT
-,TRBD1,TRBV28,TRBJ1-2,CASSLEGAGFLRGYTF,TGTGCCAGCAGTTTGGAGGGGGCGGGCTTTTTGCGCGGCTACACCTTC
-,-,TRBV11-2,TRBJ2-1,CASSATRTNNEQFF,TGTGCCAGCAGCGCGACCCGAACAAACAATGAGCAGTTCTTC
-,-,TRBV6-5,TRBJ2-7,CASSTPRTYEQYF,TGTGCCAGCAGTACCCCCCGGACCTACGAGCAGTACTTC
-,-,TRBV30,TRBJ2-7,CAWSVALNYEQYF,TGTGCCTGGAGTGTTGCCCTGAACTACGAGCAGTACTTC
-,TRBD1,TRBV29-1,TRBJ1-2,CSVSTGTGVNYGYTF,TGCAGCGTCTCGACCGGGACAGGGGTTAACTATGGCTACACCTTC
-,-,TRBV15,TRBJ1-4,CATSRDHNEKLFF,TGTGCCACCAGCAGAGATCACAATGAAAAACTGTTTTTT
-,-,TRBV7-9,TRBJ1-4,CASSLVEQADEKLFF,TGTGCCAGCAGCTTAGTCGAACAGGCGGATGAAAAACTGTTTTTT
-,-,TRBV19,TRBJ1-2,CASSILQGGGYGYTF,TGTGCCAGTAGTATACTGCAGGGCGGAGGCTATGGCTACACCTTC
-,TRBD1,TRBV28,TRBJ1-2,CASSYTGGGGYTF,TGTGCCAGCAGTTATACAGGGGGGGGTGGCTACACCTTC
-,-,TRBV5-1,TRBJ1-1,CASSLRTANTEAFF,TGCGCCAGCAGCTTAAGGACGGCGAACACTGAAGCTTTCTTT
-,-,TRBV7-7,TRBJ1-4,CASSPILGAEKLFF,TGTGCCAGCAGCCCCATCCTCGGGGCTGAAAAACTGTTTTTT
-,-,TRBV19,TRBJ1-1,CASSSPLRGTEAFF,TGTGCCAGTAGTTCTCCCCTTAGGGGCACTGAAGCTTTCTTT
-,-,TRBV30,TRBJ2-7,CAWSPPYRVARLYEQYF,TGTGCCTGGAGCCCCCCATATCGGGTAGCGAGACTCTACGAGCAGTACTTC
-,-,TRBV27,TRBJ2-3,CASSLKWESTDTQYF,TGTGCCAGCAGTTTAAAGTGGGAGAGCACAGATACGCAGTATTTT
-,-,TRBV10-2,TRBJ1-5,CATSLGGSQHF,TGCGCCACCTCGTTGGGAGGGTCCCAGCATTTT
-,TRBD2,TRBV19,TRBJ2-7,CASSVSGKGYEQYF,TGTGCCAGTAGTGTTAGCGGGAAGGGCTACGAGCAGTACTTC
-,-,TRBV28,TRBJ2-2,CASSLESTGELFF,TGTGCCAGCAGTTTAGAGAGTACCGGGGAGCTGTTTTTT